A single sample is the source of the 9 T cell receptor beta chains below, sequenced in a study of PD-L1 blockade in urothelial cancer. As to time point: pretreatment peripheral blood. The assay was immunoSEQ multiplex PCR, and TCRdb's table has in-frame clones only and misses some. The table shows tens of thousands of clones, with 85% occurring only once. The sample in question was PBMCs, obtained around atezolizumab (anti-PD-L1) treatment. These receptors were obtained from a man in his 60s with urothelial cancer.

The V gene is TRBV19, the J gene TRBJ1-4; possibly TRBD1 for D (6 bases). Germline-derived CDR1 and CDR2 are LNHDA and SQIVND (reference sequence). The CDR3 runs to 14 residues. V was trimmed by 3 bases and J by 6 bases, leaving 11 bases between them. This chain's CDR3 is CASSITGIDEKLFF. The CDR3 bases are TGTGCCAGTAGTATTACAGGGATTGATGAAAAACTGTTTTTT. Full variable domain (missing parts from reference TRBV19 and TRBJ1-4): DGGITQSPKYLFRKEGQNVTLSCEQNLNHDAMYWYRQDPGQGLRLIYYSQIVNDFQKGDIAEGYSVSREKKESFPLTVTSAQKNPTAFYLCASSITGIDEKLFFGSGTQLSVL.

The gene calls are TRBV19 and TRBJ2-2; TRBD1 aligns across 7 bases. Per the germline V gene, CDR1 is LNHDA and CDR2 is SQIVND (reference sequence). This CDR3 has 13 amino acids. Trimming removed 7 bases from V and 9 bases from J; junction bases left unmatched: 8. In nucleotides, the CDR3 is TGTGCCAGTACGACAGGGCTAACCAGGGAGCTGTTTTTT. As protein: CASTTGLTRELFF. Full variable domain (missing parts from reference TRBV19 and TRBJ2-2): DGGITQSPKYLFRKEGQNVTLSCEQNLNHDAMYWYRQDPGQGLRLIYYSQIVNDFQKGDIAEGYSVSREKKESFPLTVTSAQKNPTAFYLCASTTGLTRELFFGEGSRLTVL.

The chain joins TRBV4-3 to TRBJ2-2, with D perhaps TRBD1 (6 bases). The germline V gene encodes CDR1 LGHNA and CDR2 YSLEER. This CDR3 is built from 18 residues. The germline V and J ends were trimmed by 0 bases and 1 base, with 15 bases remaining between them. CDR3 bases: TGCGCCAGCAGCCAAGAGGTCGCAGGGGCCAAGAACACCGGGGAGCTGTTTTTT. Protein: CASSQEVAGAKNTGELFF.

CDR3 coding DNA: TGTGCCAGCAGAGATCCACAGGGCTACGAGCAGTACTTC. This sequence encodes CASRDPQGYEQYF. The rearrangement links TRBV6-5 to TRBJ2-7, with D tentatively TRBD1 (6 bases). CDR1 and CDR2 from the germline V gene are MNHEY and SVGAGI. V dropped 6 bases and J dropped 3 bases, with 12 bases sitting between them. The CDR3 covers 13 residues.

The chain couples TRBV11-3 to TRBJ2-3, with no clear D. The CDR3 is 14 amino acids. Germline CDR1 and CDR2: SGHNT and YENEEA. Between the trimmed V and J ends, which lost 5 bases and 4 bases, there was a span of 13 bases. CDR3 residues: CASSNPLGSDTQYF. The DNA of the CDR3 is TGTGCCAGCAGCAACCCCCTAGGTTCAGATACGCAGTATTTT. Full variable domain (outside the CDR3, taken from reference TRBV11-3 and TRBJ2-3): EAGVVQSPRYKIIEKKQPVAFWCNPISGHNTLYWYLQNLGQGPELLIRYENEEAVDDSQLPKDRFSAERLKGVDSTLKIQPAELGDSAVYLCASSNPLGSDTQYFGPGTRLTVL.

This clone was recorded a few times. This rearrangement joins TRBV30 to TRBJ2-7; D is perhaps TRBD1 (5 bases). Germline-derived CDR1 and CDR2 are GTSNPN and SVGIG (reference sequence). Trimming shortened V by 4 bases and J by 7 bases, and 26 bases separated the two germline ends. This CDR3 contains 16 residues. This CDR3 reads CAWKASQGHSQGEQYF. CDR3 DNA: TGTGCCTGGAAGGCGAGTCAAGGACATTCCCAGGGAGAGCAGTACTTC.

This CDR3 is CASAPGTGFYEQYF. The CDR3 nucleotides read TGTGCCAGCGCTCCGGGGACTGGGTTCTACGAGCAGTACTTC. The chain is built from TRBV27 and TRBJ2-7; D is possibly TRBD2 (6 bases). V dropped 8 bases and J dropped 3 bases, with 17 bases sitting between them. Germline V CDR1 and CDR2: MNHEY, SMNVEV (reference sequence). CDR3 length: 14 residues.

V gene TRBV30 combines with J gene TRBJ1-2; D is unclear. This CDR3 comprises 13 residues. V was clipped by 4 bases and J by 8 bases, with 17 bases between them. The germline V gene encodes CDR1 GTSNPN and CDR2 SVGIG (reference sequence). CDR3 in amino acids: CAWISEGTGGYTF. The CDR3 DNA reads as TGTGCCTGGATTTCGGAGGGTACGGGAGGCTACACCTTC.

V usage is TRBV7-8 and J usage is TRBJ1-2; TRBD1 matches at 10 bases. Trimming at V came to 4 bases and at J to 4 bases, leaving 9 bases not matched to a gene. CDR3 length equals 16 residues. Germline loops: CDR1 SGHVS, CDR2 FQNEAQ. CDR3 coding DNA: TGTGCCAGCAGCTCTAGGGGGACAGGGGCGATCTATGGCTACACCTTC. Its protein is CASSSRGTGAIYGYTF.